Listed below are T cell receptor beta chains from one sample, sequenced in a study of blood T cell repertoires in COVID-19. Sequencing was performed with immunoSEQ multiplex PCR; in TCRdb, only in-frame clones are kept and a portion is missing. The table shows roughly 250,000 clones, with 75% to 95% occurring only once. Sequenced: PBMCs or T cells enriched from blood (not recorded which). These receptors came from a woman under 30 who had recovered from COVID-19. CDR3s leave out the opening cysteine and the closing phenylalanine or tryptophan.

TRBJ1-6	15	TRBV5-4	ASSDGTQDSYNSPLH
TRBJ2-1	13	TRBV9	ASSPPGEAYNEQF
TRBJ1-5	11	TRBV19	ASSGARNQPQH
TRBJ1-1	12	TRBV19	ASSIDRGRTEAF
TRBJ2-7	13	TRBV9	ASSESGTSGYEQY
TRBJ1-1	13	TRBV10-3	AISESRGGAAGAF
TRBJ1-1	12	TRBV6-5	ASSYPGQGSEAF
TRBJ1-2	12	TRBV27	ASTPRAGTYGYT
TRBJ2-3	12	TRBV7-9	ASSSTGKTDTQY
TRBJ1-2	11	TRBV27	ASSRYRARGYT
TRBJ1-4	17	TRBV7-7	ASSSGLSGTGGKNEKLF
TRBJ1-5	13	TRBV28	ASYSLGGPNQPQH
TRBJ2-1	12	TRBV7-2	ASSPSGGAEEQF
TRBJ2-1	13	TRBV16	ASSQSSGGANEQF
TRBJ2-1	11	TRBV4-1	ASSSLPWNEQF
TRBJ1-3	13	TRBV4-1	ASSPPDISGNTIY
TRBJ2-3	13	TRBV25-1	ASRAGTGGTDTQY
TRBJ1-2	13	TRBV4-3	ASSQGTGGNYGYT
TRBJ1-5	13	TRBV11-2	ASSLGRGRGQPQH
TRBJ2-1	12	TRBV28	ASRQDRPGNEQF